This entry is about one T cell receptor beta chain. Its antigen is currently unknown. The same CDR3 can be traced to other DNA sequences in this sample. This entry belongs to a study of OX40 agonist ivuxolimab in advanced cancers. As for the study in general: Age averaged around 58 years (range roughly 23 to 79), and 70% to 85% were male.

Germline lookup yields CDR1 SGHDT and CDR2 YYEEEE. The CDR3 covers 14 residues. The junction had 6 bases not matched to a gene; V was cut back by 2 bases and J by 6 bases. Study results and limitations: Dosing at 0.1 to 3.0 mg/kg was accompanied by clonal expansion of CD4+ and CD8+ blood T cells by week 6. Still undetermined is the antigen specificity of the expanded peripheral T cells.

Some clones are missing from TCRdb's copy, which holds only in-frame ones; the method was immunoSEQ multiplex PCR. The sample yields more than 15,000 clones, roughly 87% seen once. The chain couples TRBV5-6 to TRBJ2-3; TRBD2 matches 7 bases. Specimen: CD4+ or CD8+ T cells sorted from blood, collected in a trial of the OX40 agonist ivuxolimab. The origin of this receptor is an adult with an advanced solid tumor such as melanoma, head and neck, liver or kidney cancer. CDR3 sequence reads: CASSFGLAADTQYF. The CDR3 bases are TGTGCCAGCAGCTTCGGGCTAGCGGCGGATACGCAGTATTTT.